Listed below are T cell receptor beta chains from one sample, sequenced in a study of vaccination effects on CD4 cells after COVID-19. Antigens for these TCRs are unknown. Clones were read by immunoSEQ multiplex PCR, and TCRdb kept only the in-frame ones, dropping some. Here the sample spans tens of thousands of clones, around 70% being singletons. The sample in question was CD4+ T cells from PBMCs cultured with HCoV-NL63 spike peptides, obtained before COVID-19 vaccination. These receptors were collected from a human donor who had a prior SARS-CoV-2 infection. CDR3s include the opening cysteine and the closing phenylalanine or tryptophan. The order of the fields is J gene, V gene, clone size, D gene, CDR3 protein, CDR3 DNA. A D gene is named only where the DNA matches it firmly. Some rows mark clone size as missing; the rest say once, few, many or name a class of expanded clone.

TRBJ2-1 | TRBV3-1/TRBV3-2 | few | TRBD2 | CASSQDPSRTSGTPEQFF | TGTGCCAGCAGCCAAGATCCATCGAGGACTAGCGGGACCCCCGAGCAGTTCTTC
TRBJ2-1 | TRBV7-3 | . | TRBD2 | CASSPTSGTYNEQFF | TGTGCCAGCAGTCCCACTAGCGGGACCTACAATGAGCAGTTCTTC
TRBJ2-7 | TRBV5-1 | . | TRBD1 | CASSWTGEYEQYF | TGCGCCAGCTCCTGGACAGGGGAGTACGAGCAGTACTTC
TRBJ1-1 | TRBV5-1 | . | TRBD1 | CASSRDSGTEAFF | TGCGCCAGCAGCAGGGACAGTGGCACTGAAGCTTTCTTT
TRBJ1-6 | TRBV23-1 | . | . | CASSQFGVGNSPLHF | TGCGCCAGCAGTCAATTTGGGGTGGGGAATTCACCCCTCCACTTT
TRBJ1-5 | TRBV4-3 | . | . | CASSLAANQPQHF | TGCGCCAGCAGCCTCGCAGCCAATCAGCCCCAGCATTTT
TRBJ1-5 | TRBV6-4 | many | . | CASSEQINQPQHF | TGTGCCAGCAGTGAACAGATCAATCAGCCCCAGCATTTT
TRBJ1-2 | TRBV12-3/TRBV12-4 | few | . | CASSFRANYGYTF | TGTGCCAGCAGTTTTAGGGCTAACTATGGCTACACCTTC
TRBJ2-1 | TRBV5-1 | . | TRBD2 | CASFPGGAASYNEQFF | TGCGCCAGCTTCCCCGGGGGGGCCGCCTCCTACAATGAGCAGTTCTTC
TRBJ2-7 | TRBV4-3 | . | . | CASSQDAYPTSAYF | TGCGCCAGCAGCCAAGACGCCTATCCTACGAGCGCCTACTTC
TRBJ2-1 | TRBV3-1/TRBV3-2 | . | . | CASSQWRASSYNEQFF | TGTGCCAGCAGCCAATGGCGGGCCAGCTCCTACAATGAGCAGTTCTTC
TRBJ1-2 | TRBV5-5 | . | . | CASSLAQANYGYTF | TGTGCCAGCAGCTTGGCACAGGCTAACTATGGCTACACCTTC
TRBJ2-7 | TRBV5-6 | once | TRBD2 | CASSQGRWREDYEQYF | TGTGCCAGCAGCCAGGGGAGGTGGCGGGAGGACTACGAGCAGTACTTC
TRBJ2-1 | TRBV23-1 | few | . | CASSQSDRSSYNEQFF | TGCGCCAGCAGTCAATCGGACAGAAGCTCCTACAATGAGCAGTTCTTC
TRBJ1-1 | TRBV4-2 | . | . | CASSQEPGLATEAFF | TGTGCCAGCAGCCAAGAACCCGGGTTGGCCACTGAAGCTTTCTTT
TRBJ1-5 | TRBV6-5 | . | . | CASSYSRGSQPQHF | TGTGCCAGCAGTTACTCGAGAGGGAGCCAGCCCCAGCATTTT
TRBJ2-4 | TRBV5-1 | . | . | CASSLGGTVSDQYF | TGCGCCAGCAGCTTGGGTGGGACGGTAAGCGATCAGTACTTC
TRBJ1-2 | TRBV2 | . | . | CASSFAGAQSYGYTF | TGTGCCAGCAGCTTTGCAGGGGCGCAGAGCTATGGCTACACCTTC
TRBJ1-3 | TRBV19 | . | . | CASIEDSGNTIYF | TGTGCCAGTATCGAGGACTCTGGAAACACCATATATTTT
TRBJ2-5 | TRBV5-1 | once | TRBD1 | CASSSQGTEQETQYF | TGCGCCAGCAGCTCACAAGGGACAGAACAAGAGACCCAGTACTTC
TRBJ1-2 | TRBV6-5 | . | TRBD1 | CASSRLTGEDGYTF | TGTGCCAGCAGCCGACTGACAGGGGAGGATGGCTACACCTTC
TRBJ2-3 | TRBV3-1/TRBV3-2 | . | TRBD2 | CASGGRGIDTQYF | TGTGCCAGCGGGGGGAGGGGCATAGATACGCAGTATTTT
TRBJ1-1 | TRBV5-6 | . | . | CASSLVGGMGTEAFF | TGTGCCAGCAGCTTGGTGGGGGGCATGGGCACTGAAGCTTTCTTT
TRBJ2-3 | TRBV6-5 | . | TRBD2 | CASRNSGASTDTQYF | TGTGCCAGCAGGAATAGCGGGGCGAGCACAGATACGCAGTATTTT
TRBJ2-3 | TRBV7-9 | . | . | CASSSPGKSTDTQYF | TGTGCCAGCAGCTCCCCAGGTAAAAGCACAGATACGCAGTATTTT
TRBJ2-7 | TRBV6-6 | . | TRBD1 | CASSYGQGTYEQYF | TGTGCCAGCAGTTACGGACAGGGGACCTACGAGCAGTACTTC
TRBJ2-7 | TRBV5-1 | . | . | CASSLLGDSRWYEQYF | TGCGCCAGCAGCTTACTTGGAGACTCAAGGTGGTACGAGCAGTACTTC
TRBJ1-1 | TRBV9 | few | . | CASSAGTVNTEAFF | TGTGCCAGCAGCGCCGGGACGGTGAACACTGAAGCTTTCTTT
TRBJ1-5 | TRBV5-1 | . | . | CASSLGGTSNQPQHF | TGCGCCAGCAGCTTGGGGGGGACAAGCAATCAGCCCCAGCATTTT
TRBJ2-7 | TRBV10-3 | . | . | CAISDSSWGEQYF | TGTGCCATCAGTGACTCGAGTTGGGGCGAGCAGTACTTC
TRBJ1-2 | TRBV7-3 | . | . | CASSLVGSRDGSLTF | TGTGCCAGCAGCTTAGTGGGCAGTCGGGATGGGTCCCTCACCTTC
TRBJ1-2 | TRBV6-2/TRBV6-3 | . | . | CASSDNYQVFGYTF | TGTGCCAGCAGTGACAACTACCAAGTGTTTGGCTACACCTTC
TRBJ1-4 | TRBV5-4 | . | . | CASSLDPGPIGRNEKLFF | TGTGCCAGCAGCTTGGACCCGGGCCCTATAGGACGGAATGAAAAACTGTTTTTT
TRBJ1-1 | TRBV18 | once | TRBD1 | CASSPRTGTNTEAFF | TGTGCCAGCTCACCAAGGACAGGTACGAACACTGAAGCTTTCTTT
TRBJ2-7 | TRBV7-3 | . | TRBD1 | CASSPGQGFGEQYF | TGTGCCAGCAGTCCGGGACAGGGGTTCGGGGAGCAGTACTTC
TRBJ2-2 | TRBV12-5 | . | TRBD2 | CASGYSGGLTGELFF | TGTGCTAGTGGCTATAGCGGGGGGCTGACCGGGGAGCTGTTTTTT
TRBJ2-5 | TRBV5-1 | . | . | CASSLAGDQETQYF | TGCGCCAGCAGCTTGGCTGGCGATCAAGAGACCCAGTACTTC
TRBJ2-3 | TRBV19 | . | . | CASSISRDTQYF | TGTGCCAGTAGTATCTCCCGAGATACGCAGTATTTT
TRBJ1-1 | TRBV9 | . | TRBD1 | CASSAGTGARTEAFF | TGTGCCAGCAGCGCGGGGACAGGGGCGAGGACTGAAGCTTTCTTT
TRBJ2-5 | TRBV7-9 | . | . | CASSLRERYLETQYF | TGTGCCAGCAGCTTACGGGAGAGGTATCTAGAGACCCAGTACTTC
TRBJ2-1 | TRBV7-2 | . | TRBD2 | CASSLTSGYNEQFF | TGTGCCAGCAGCTTGACTAGCGGTTACAATGAGCAGTTCTTC
TRBJ2-5 | TRBV11-2 | few | TRBD1 | CASSGQGQTIGTQYF | TGTGCCAGCAGCGGACAGGGACAGACAATCGGGACCCAGTACTTC
TRBJ2-1 | TRBV10-3 | . | . | CAIAGFSYNEQFF | TGTGCCATCGCGGGGTTTTCCTACAATGAGCAGTTCTTC
TRBJ1-2 | TRBV5-1 | few | . | CASSHGTDYGYTF | TGCGCCAGCAGCCACGGGACCGACTATGGCTACACCTTC
TRBJ1-2 | TRBV6-6 | . | TRBD1 | CASLTGTQGAYGYTF | TGTGCCAGCCTCACGGGGACACAGGGGGCGTATGGCTACACCTTC
TRBJ2-3 | TRBV18 | . | TRBD2 | CASSPPGLAATDTQYF | TGTGCCAGCTCACCACCGGGACTAGCGGCCACAGATACGCAGTATTTT
TRBJ1-5 | TRBV19 | . | . | CASSGYGGEGQPQHF | TGTGCCAGTAGTGGATATGGGGGTGAGGGACAGCCCCAGCATTTT
TRBJ2-2 | TRBV9 | . | . | CASSVQLGELFF | TGTGCCAGCAGCGTACAACTCGGGGAGCTGTTTTTT
TRBJ2-5 | TRBV11-2 | few | . | CASGTHLGEETQYF | TGTGCCAGCGGCACTCACCTGGGGGAAGAGACCCAGTACTTC
TRBJ2-5 | TRBV28 | . | . | CASNPPGLWETQYF | TGTGCCAGCAACCCCCCGGGGCTATGGGAGACCCAGTACTTC
TRBJ2-1 | TRBV18 | . | TRBD2 | CASDKDGTSGKNEQFF | TGTGCCAGCGACAAGGATGGGACTAGCGGGAAGAATGAGCAGTTCTTC
TRBJ2-7 | TRBV3-1/TRBV3-2 | few | TRBD2 | CASSQVHLAGGEQYF | TGTGCCAGCAGCCAAGTCCACCTAGCGGGAGGCGAGCAGTACTTC
TRBJ2-7 | TRBV11-3 | . | TRBD1 | CASSLVLTGASYEQYF | TGTGCCAGCAGCTTAGTTCTGACAGGGGCCAGCTACGAGCAGTACTTC
TRBJ2-7 | TRBV7-8 | . | TRBD2 | CASSRGTSGRYEQYF | TGTGCCAGCAGCCGAGGGACTAGCGGGAGATACGAGCAGTACTTC
TRBJ2-5 | TRBV28 | . | . | CASSLTETQYF | TGTGCCAGCAGTTTGACGGAGACCCAGTACTTC
TRBJ1-1 | TRBV6-5 | few | TRBD1 | CASSSGTANTEAFF | TGTGCCAGCAGTTCCGGGACAGCGAACACTGAAGCTTTCTTT
TRBJ2-1 | TRBV18 | . | . | CASSNSIVEDEQFF | TGTGCCAGCTCAAACTCGATCGTAGAGGATGAGCAGTTCTTC
TRBJ2-1 | TRBV7-8 | once | . | CASSFGRHNEQFF | TGTGCCAGCAGCTTTGGCCGCCACAATGAGCAGTTCTTC
TRBJ1-3 | TRBV30 | once | TRBD1 | CAWGQGARNTIYF | TGTGCCTGGGGCCAGGGGGCGAGAAACACCATATATTTT